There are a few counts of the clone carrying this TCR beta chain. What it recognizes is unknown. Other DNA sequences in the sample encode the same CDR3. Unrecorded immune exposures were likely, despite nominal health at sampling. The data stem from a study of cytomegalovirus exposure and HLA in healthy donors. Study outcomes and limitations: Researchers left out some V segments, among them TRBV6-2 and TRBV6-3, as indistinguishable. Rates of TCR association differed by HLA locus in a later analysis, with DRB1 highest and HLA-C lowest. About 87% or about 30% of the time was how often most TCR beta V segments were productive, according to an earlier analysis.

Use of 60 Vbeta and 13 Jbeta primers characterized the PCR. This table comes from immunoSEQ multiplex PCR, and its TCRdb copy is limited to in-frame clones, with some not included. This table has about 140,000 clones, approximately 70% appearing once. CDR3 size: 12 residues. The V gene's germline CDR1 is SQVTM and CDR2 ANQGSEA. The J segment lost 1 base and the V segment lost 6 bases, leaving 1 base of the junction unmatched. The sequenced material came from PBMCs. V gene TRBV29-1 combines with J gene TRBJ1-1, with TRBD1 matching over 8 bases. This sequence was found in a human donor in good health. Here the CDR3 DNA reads TGCAGCGTGGGACAGGCGAACACTGAAGCTTTCTTT. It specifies CSVGQANTEAFF. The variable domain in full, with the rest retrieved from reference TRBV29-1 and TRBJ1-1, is SAVISQKPSRDICQRGTSLTIQCQVDSQVTMMFWYRQQPGQSLTLIATANQGSEATYESGFVIDKFPISRPNLTFSTLTVSNMSPEDSSIYLCSVGQANTEAFFGQGTRLTVV.